This T cell receptor (beta chain) was identified in a study of OX40 agonist ivuxolimab in advanced cancers. About the full investigation: The costimulatory receptor OX40 (CD134) was targeted by ivuxolimab, a fully human IgG2 agonistic monoclonal antibody. Among the roughly 52 dose-escalation patients, around 20 had hepatocellular carcinoma, some 15 melanoma, 9 renal cell carcinoma and 9 head and neck cancer. Prior anti-PD-1, anti-PD-L1 or anti-CTLA-4 therapy was permitted, and 30% to 50% of dose-escalation patients had received checkpoint inhibitors. In the dose-escalation cohort, 65% to 90% of patients were male, and the mean age was about 55 years, with a range of roughly 23 to 85. Intravenous ivuxolimab was administered to patients every 2 weeks at six dose levels: 0.01, 0.1, 0.3, 1.5, 3 and 10 mg/kg. Peripheral TCRbeta sequencing was intended to test whether TCR sequence diversity was altered and clonal T-cell expansion was caused by ivuxolimab. Partial responses were achieved by three dose-escalation patients, of whom one had hepatocellular carcinoma and two had cutaneous melanoma. The paper covers the monotherapy dose-escalation part of the phase I ivuxolimab trial, which included N ≈ 50 patients.

Patients with autoimmune disease history or receiving systemic immunosuppression were excluded from the trial. Peripheral blood for TCR sequencing was drawn from every dose cohort at baseline, at cycle 4 day 1 and at cycle 7 day 1. Samples were obtained from an open-label, multicenter, first-in-human phase I dose-escalation trial of ivuxolimab. Adults with locally advanced or metastatic melanoma, renal cell carcinoma, hepatocellular carcinoma or head and neck squamous cell carcinoma were enrolled in the trial. CD4+ and CD8+ T cells were sorted separately from peripheral blood before TCR sequencing. Details on this clone: The antigen it binds to is not known. One base away there is no much larger clone; base qualities are not given.

Cut back by 6 bases and 6 bases, the V and J ends lie 9 bases apart. The CDR3 runs 11 residues from the cysteine to the phenylalanine. Only the CDR3 region is kept as DNA, spanning 33 bases read in frame from base 1. The germline V gene (reference sequence) yields MNHEY for CDR1 and SMNVEV for CDR2. Genomic DNA was extracted from sorted cells for sequencing of the TCRbeta CDR3 region. The immunoSEQ Assay was used to sequence the TCRbeta CDR3 regions. In its TCRdb copy, this immuneACCESS table keeps in-frame sequences only and misses some clones. Where compared with another copy, unresolved V genes explain less than half of these, and the others have no known cause. The sample records about 18,000 clones, about 70% of which are singletons. The ten largest make up under 20% of the sample. What the authors observed across the whole study: The antigen specificity of the peripheral T cells that underwent clonal expansion was not determined. At doses of 0.1 to 3.0 mg/kg, clonal expansion of both CD4+ and CD8+ blood T cells was observed from baseline to week 6. Low levels of normalized T-cell clonal expansion were also seen in some patients who did not respond. After ivuxolimab, more expanded clones were found on average in CD8+ T cells than in CD4+ T cells. Partial responders in the 0.1-3.0 mg/kg groups had among the lowest normalized peripheral clonal expansion, especially among CD8+ T cells.

The V and J segments used are TRBV27 and TRBJ2-7; the D gene cannot be named for sure. The sample in question was CD4+ or CD8+ T cells sorted from blood, obtained in a trial of the OX40 agonist ivuxolimab. The TCR was taken from an adult with an advanced solid tumor such as melanoma, head and neck, liver or kidney cancer. Here the CDR3 is given as CASSRGGEQYF. Read as DNA, the sequence is TGTGCCAGCAGCCGAGGTGGCGAGCAGTACTTC.